These 14 T cell receptor beta chains share one sample of origin, sequenced in a study of T cells after yellow fever vaccination. Each CDR3 protein gets one entry after TCRdb re-called the 5' RACE reads with MiXCR. Here the sample spans tens of thousands of distinct CDR3 sequences, over 9.5% being singletons. Sequenced material: PBMCs, either bulk or a sorted T-cell subset (CD4+, CD8+, memory, or dextramer-sorted; not recorded which), taken less than 18 days after the first yellow fever vaccination. These receptors were obtained from a man younger than 35 who received the YFV17D yellow fever vaccine.

This clonotype was counted a single time. This may stem from a read error, because a much larger clone lies one nucleotide away. The chain employs TRBV7-2 and TRBJ2-7; 7 nucleotides agree with TRBD2. Trimming at V came to 5 bases and at J to 7 bases, leaving 17 bases not matched to a gene. Germline V gene data show CDR1 as SGHTA and CDR2 as FQGNSA. The CDR3 is 16 residues long. This CDR3 reads CASSDGGTIGGREQYF. The CDR3 DNA reads TGTGCCAGCAGCGACGGAGGGACTATCGGGGGGAGGGAGCAGTACTTC.

The V gene is TRBV5-5, the J gene TRBJ2-2, with TRBD1 as a possible D gene (5 bases). Germline CDR1 and CDR2: SGHKS and YYEKEE (reference sequence). Trimming cost V 2 bases and J 4 bases, with 12 bases left between them. There are 15 residues in the CDR3. The CDR3 DNA sequence: TGTGCCAGCAGCTTTTGGACAATGGCCACCGGGGAGCTGTTTTTT. Its translation is CASSFWTMATGELFF.

This clonotype was detected many times. The chain is built from TRBV20-1 and TRBJ2-1; 8 bases map to TRBD2. The germline V gene has CDR1 DFQATT and CDR2 SNEGSKA (reference sequence). The CDR3 length is 13 residues. Germline trimming cut 6 bases from V and 10 bases from J; bases unmatched to any gene: 11. The CDR3, as DNA: TGCAGTGCCGGGGGACGGAGCGGGAGCGAGCAGTTCTTC. This translates into CSAGGRSGSEQFF.

This clonotype was picked up many times. The V and J genes are TRBV5-1 and TRBJ2-2, with D unresolved. This CDR3 comprises 14 residues. Germline loops: CDR1 SGHRS, CDR2 YFSETQ. The V end lost 4 bases, the J end lost 2 bases, and 9 bases lay between the germline ends. CDR3 bases: TGCGCCAGCAGCCTCGGGCCAAACACCGGGGAGCTGTTTTTT. As protein: CASSLGPNTGELFF.

A note on this clonotype: A read error may explain this, as a much larger clone is one base away. The V call is TRBV6-1, the J call TRBJ1-1, with TRBD1 as a possible D gene (5 bases). Germline V gene data show CDR1 as MNHNS and CDR2 as SASEGT. V was cut by 6 bases and J by 3 bases, with 11 bases left in between. The CDR3 is 13 residues long. Here the CDR3 reads CASRRDSDTEAFF. The CDR3, as DNA: TGTGCCAGCAGACGAGACAGTGACACTGAAGCTTTCTTT.

The sample holds many counts of this clonotype. V usage is TRBV28 and J usage is TRBJ2-7, with D perhaps TRBD1 (5 bases). The CDR3 spans 13 residues. The germline CDR1 and CDR2 sequences are MDHEN and SYDVKM. The germline V and J ends were trimmed by 3 bases and 2 bases, with 8 bases remaining between them. The CDR3 protein is CASSFGRAYEQYV. The CDR3 DNA sequence: TGTGCCAGCAGTTTCGGCAGGGCCTACGAGCAGTACGTC.

This clonotype has a count of ten or more. V is TRBV20-1 and J is TRBJ2-3; 8 bases are shared with TRBD2. Germline V gives CDR1 DFQATT, CDR2 SNEGSKA (reference sequence). CDR3 length equals 12 residues. The V gene end was trimmed by 7 bases and the J gene end by 2 bases; junction bases not matched to a gene: 2. CDR3 sequence: CSVAGTTDTQYF. The CDR3 nucleotides read TGCAGTGTAGCGGGGACCACAGATACGCAGTATTTT.

This clonotype was detected ten times or more. The genes are TRBV5-1 and TRBJ1-2; no reliable D call. Trimming took off 0 bases at V and 6 bases at J, with 12 bases between the two ends. CDR3 length: 14 amino acids. Germline lookup yields CDR1 SGHRS and CDR2 YFSETQ. The CDR3 is CASSLAGRLHGYTF. The DNA for the CDR3 is TGCGCCAGCAGCTTGGCCGGACGACTCCATGGCTACACCTTC.

CDR3 protein: CARSIRTGGGELFF. CDR3 DNA sequence: TGTGCCAGAAGCATTCGGACGGGCGGGGGGGAGCTGTTTTTT. This chain uses TRBV9 with TRBJ2-2; the D gene is possibly TRBD2 (5 bases). Germline V gene data show CDR1 as SGDLS and CDR2 as YYNGEE. V lost 8 bases and J 8 bases, leaving 19 bases between the germline ends. This CDR3 contains 14 residues. The entire variable domain, with the rest obtained from reference TRBV9 and TRBJ2-2, is as follows: DSGVTQTPKHLITATGQRVTLRCSPRSGDLSVYWYQQSLDQGLQFLIQYYNGEERAKGNILERFSAQQFPDLHSELNLSSLELGDSALYFCARSIRTGGGELFFGEGSRLTVL.

This clonotype was observed many times. V usage is TRBV12-3 or TRBV12-4 and J usage is TRBJ1-5, with 8 bases aligning to TRBD1. J gave up 3 bases and V 6 bases, and 7 bases lay outside the gene matches. The CDR3 is 15 amino acids. The CDR3 nucleotides read TGTGCCAGCAGCCTCGGGACAGGAGACAATCAGCCCCAGCATTTT. Its protein product is CASSLGTGDNQPQHF.

This clonotype was seen at least ten times. The chain carries TRBV18 and TRBJ1-1; D might be TRBD1 (5 bases). Germline assignment: CDR1 KGHSH and CDR2 LQKENI. V was cut by 3 bases and J by 14 bases, with 16 bases left in between. The length of the CDR3 is 12 residues. The CDR3 spells CASSPGRGGLFF. The CDR3 nucleotides are TGTGCCAGCTCACCGGGACGGGGTGGCTTGTTCTTT. Variable domain in full (rest from reference TRBV18 and TRBJ1-1): NAGVMQNPRHLVRRRGQEARLRCSPMKGHSHVYWYRQLPEEGLKFMVYLQKENIIDESGMPKERFSAEFPKEGPSILRIQQVVRGDSAAYFCASSPGRGGLFFGQGTRLTVV.

This clonotype was found many times. The J gene is TRBJ2-7, the V gene TRBV27; D is possibly TRBD2 (6 bases). This CDR3 has 15 residues. CDR1 and CDR2 (germline): MNHEY, SMNVEV (reference sequence). Trimming stripped 3 bases from V and 2 bases from J, with 14 bases between. The CDR3: CASSFVTGDPYEQYF. The CDR3, as DNA: TGTGCCAGCAGTTTCGTAACGGGGGACCCCTACGAGCAGTACTTC.

This clonotype was seen at least ten times. The chain has TRBV11-2 and TRBJ1-2; 7 nucleotides agree with TRBD1. The germline V gene has CDR1 SGHAT and CDR2 FQNNGV. The CDR3 runs 13 residues. Losses at the gene ends were 8 bases for V and 5 bases for J; bases not matched to a gene: 8. CDR3 sequence: CASVGTANYGYTF. As DNA, the CDR3 is TGTGCCAGCGTCGGGACAGCGAATTATGGCTACACCTTC.

There are many counts of this clonotype. V is TRBV7-2 and J is TRBJ2-5; possible D gene TRBD2, 7 bases. CDR3 length equals 14 residues. V lost 1 base and J 4 bases, leaving 10 bases between the germline ends. The germline CDR1 and CDR2 sequences are SGHTA and FQGNSA. The CDR3 nucleotides read TGTGCCAGCAGCTTAGAGGGGGGGACAGAGACCCAGTACTTC. Its protein is CASSLEGGTETQYF.